This TCR beta chain appears in the sequencing data of a study of early T cells in non-severe SARS-CoV-2 infection. Across the study: The input, bulk RNA from unsorted whole blood, was sequenced, and chains were unpaired. Findings of the study overall: VDJdb matches were skewed toward anti-spike CD8 T cell responses.

This clonotype was observed many times. The antigen remains undetermined. Germline CDR1 and CDR2: WSHSY and SAAADI. Trimming took 7 bases from V and 1 from J; bases not matched to a gene: 12. CDR3 length equals 16 residues. Molecules of cDNA were individually given unique molecular identifiers that were attached to them. TCRdb re-derived calls from the 5' RACE reads in MiXCR, one entry per CDR3 protein. The table lists over 30,000 distinct CDR3 sequences, about 5.2% of them singletons, with about 6.1% in the top ten. This TCR came from an adult who was a healthcare worker with PCR-confirmed SARS-CoV-2 infection or an uninfected control (not recorded which). J is TRBJ2-5 and V is TRBV10-2; 7 bases are shared with TRBD2. The specimen comprised whole blood, sampled at baseline. This CDR3 is CASTQLWEGPQETQYF. Written as DNA, the CDR3 is TGCGCCAGCACTCAATTATGGGAGGGACCCCAAGAGACCCAGTACTTC.